The 27 T cell receptor beta chains in this list originate from one sample, sequenced in a study. TCRdb reanalysed the 5' RACE reads using MiXCR and keeps one entry per CDR3 protein. The sample holds some 31,000 distinct CDR3 sequences, about a quarter seen once. Sequencing was done on a sample of naive CD4+ T cells sorted from a lymph node. Regarding subset: naive CD4+ T cells, CD4+CD45RA+CD25-. These receptors were taken from a female donor with breast cancer.

The rearrangement links TRBV7-2 to TRBJ2-2; tentative D call: TRBD1 (6 bases). The CDR3 contains 16 residues. V was shortened by 1 base and J by 5 bases, with 14 bases between the two germline ends. From germline, CDR1 is SGHTA and CDR2 FQGNSA. The DNA of the CDR3 is TGTGCCAGCAGCTTAGTCAGGGGAGTTAATACCGGGGAGCTGTTTTTT. Its protein product is CASSLVRGVNTGELFF.

As for this clonotype: This could be a read error, since a much larger clone is one nucleotide away. The V gene is TRBV5-1, the J gene TRBJ2-3, with 9 positions matching TRBD2. This CDR3 has 15 residues. The germline V gene encodes CDR1 SGHRS and CDR2 YFSETQ. V lost 2 bases, J lost 4 bases, and 5 bases stayed unmatched. CDR3 DNA: TGCGCCAGCAGCTTTCTTAGCGGGAGTGCAGATACGCAGTATTTT. It yields the protein CASSFLSGSADTQYF.

The chain has TRBV30 and TRBJ2-1; D is unclear. Germline V CDR1 and CDR2: GTSNPN, SVGIG (reference sequence). CDR3 length: 11 amino acids. Written as DNA, the CDR3 is TGTGCAGGATTCCTCTACAATGAGCAGTTCTTC. The encoded protein is CAGFLYNEQFF.

The chain links TRBV27 to TRBJ2-5; 9 bases fit TRBD2. CDR1 is MNHEY, CDR2 SMNVEV, per germline (reference sequence). This CDR3 has 15 amino acids. Trimming cost V 5 bases and J 4 bases; bases outside gene matches: 8. CDR3 bases: TGTGCCAGCAGTGACATAGCGGGGGCCCGAGAGACCCAGTACTTC. It specifies CASSDIAGARETQYF.

As concerns this clonotype: A much larger clone differs from this one at a single base, so this may be a read error. This chain links TRBV9 with TRBJ2-3; 12 nucleotides align to TRBD2. The CDR3 consists of 17 residues. Germline lookup yields CDR1 SGDLS and CDR2 YYNGEE. V gave up 4 bases and J gave up 3 bases; unmatched junction bases: 9. This chain's CDR3 is CASSSPGTSGFTDTQYF. Written as DNA, the CDR3 is TGTGCCAGCAGCTCCCCCGGGACTAGCGGGTTTACAGATACGCAGTATTTT. The entire variable domain, with the rest obtained from reference TRBV9 and TRBJ2-3, is as follows: DSGVTQTPKHLITATGQRVTLRCSPRSGDLSVYWYQQSLDQGLQFLIQYYNGEERAKGNILERFSAQQFPDLHSELNLSSLELGDSALYFCASSSPGTSGFTDTQYFGPGTRLTVL.

The chain uses TRBV20-1 and TRBJ2-3; 11 bases match TRBD2. The germline gives CDR1 DFQATT, CDR2 SNEGSKA (reference sequence). The CDR3 has 17 amino acids. The J segment lost 1 base and the V segment lost 2 bases, leaving 8 bases of the junction unmatched. The CDR3 bases are TGCAGTGCTAGAAATAGTAGCGGGAGGGCAGGCACAGATACGCAGTATTTT. It encodes CSARNSSGRAGTDTQYF.

This clonotype was counted between two and nine times. The V gene is TRBV30, the J gene TRBJ2-3; TRBD2 is a possible D gene (6 bases). Looked up from germline, CDR1 is GTSNPN and CDR2 is SVGIG (reference sequence). The V end was cut by 0 bases, the J end by 0 bases, with 13 bases between. This CDR3 is 16 amino acids long. The CDR3 nucleotides read TGTGCCTGGAGTGTGGGGCTTAGCGGTAGCACAGATACGCAGTATTTT. Protein: CAWSVGLSGSTDTQYF.

This sequence joins TRBV7-2 and TRBJ2-2; D not resolved. This CDR3 contains 12 residues. The germline gives CDR1 SGHTA, CDR2 FQGNSA. The ends were cut back, 4 bases at V and 3 bases at J, with 3 bases in the middle. The CDR3 region is CASSSYTGELFF. CDR3 nucleotide sequence: TGTGCCAGCAGCTCCTACACCGGGGAGCTGTTTTTT.

In this sample, this clonotype turned up a few times. Its ends do not fully match the called genes, so a read error is possible. The V gene is TRBV28, the J gene TRBJ2-1; 14 nucleotides line up with TRBD2. Germline-derived CDR1 and CDR2 are MDHEN and SYDVKM. CDR3 length: 19 residues. The CDR3 region has the DNA TGTGCCAGCAGTTTCAACAGGGGTATAGGACTAGCGGGGGGTTATGAGCAGTCCTTC. This encodes CASSFNRGIGLAGGYEQSF.

This clonotype was detected a few times. This chain joins TRBV20-1 and TRBJ2-6; D remains ambiguous. Trimming pared 4 bases from V and 2 bases from J, leaving 3 bases between. The length of the CDR3 is 12 residues. Germline assignment: CDR1 DFQATT and CDR2 SNEGSKA (reference sequence). CDR3 in amino acids: CSATAGANVLTF. DNA of the CDR3: TGCAGTGCTACAGCTGGGGCCAACGTCCTGACTTTC.

This clonotype was observed at least ten times. The rearrangement uses TRBV7-9 and TRBJ2-7; maybe TRBD2 (5 bases). This CDR3 spans 13 amino acids. Germline assignment: CDR1 SEHNR and CDR2 FQNEAQ (reference sequence). Trimming pared 5 bases from V and 3 bases from J, leaving 11 bases between. CDR3: CASSPLSGYEQYF. The DNA for the CDR3 is TGTGCCAGCAGCCCCCTAAGCGGCTACGAGCAGTACTTC.

This clonotype has a handful of counts. This rearrangement joins TRBV20-1 to TRBJ2-1; TRBD2 might be the D (6 bases). The CDR3 loop spans 18 amino acids. The germline V gene has CDR1 DFQATT and CDR2 SNEGSKA (reference sequence). Trimming stripped 3 bases from V and 1 base from J, with 22 bases between. The CDR3 protein is CSASPIGGRFGSYNEQFF. The DNA of the CDR3 is TGCAGTGCTAGCCCCATCGGTGGGAGGTTTGGATCCTACAATGAGCAGTTCTTC.

This sequence joins TRBV7-6 and TRBJ1-5; D is uncertain. This CDR3 is built from 13 residues. V was pared by 5 bases and J by 4 bases, with 9 bases between. Germline V gene data show CDR1 as SGHVS and CDR2 as FNYEAQ. CDR3 bases: TGTGCCAGCAGCCTCGATGGAAATCAGCCCCAGCATTTT. Protein sequence: CASSLDGNQPQHF. Supplemented by reference TRBV7-6 and TRBJ1-5, the full variable domain reads GAGVSQSPRYKVTKRGQDVALRCDPISGHVSLYWYRQALGQGPEFLTYFNYEAQQDKSGLPNDRFSAERPEGSISTLTIQRTEQRDSAMYRCASSLDGNQPQHFGDGTRLSIL.

The chain couples TRBV28 to TRBJ2-7; TRBD1 matches at 8 bases. The germline V gene has CDR1 MDHEN and CDR2 SYDVKM. The J segment lost 2 bases and the V segment lost 5 bases, leaving 5 bases of the junction unmatched. The CDR3 has 14 amino acids. CDR3 sequence (DNA): TGTGCCAGCAGTCTCCGGACAGGGACCTACGAGCAGTACTTC. Its protein is CASSLRTGTYEQYF.

Concerning this clonotype: The junction departs from germline at one end; a sequencing error may be responsible. This chain links TRBV5-6 with TRBJ2-2; the D is unclear. This CDR3 region has 14 residues. Germline CDR1 is SGHDT and CDR2 is YYEEEE. CDR3 DNA sequence: TGTACCAGCACCCCTGGTGGGGACACCGGGGAGCTGTTTTTT. Amino acid sequence: CTSTPGGDTGELFF.

This chain joins TRBV20-1 and TRBJ2-7; 7 bases line up with TRBD2. Trimming at V came to 5 bases and at J to 3 bases, leaving 7 bases not matched to a gene. The CDR3 is 13 amino acids. Germline-derived CDR1 and CDR2 are DFQATT and SNEGSKA (reference sequence). CDR3 in amino acids: CSAEKSGNYEQYF. CDR3 in DNA: TGCAGTGCTGAGAAGAGCGGGAACTACGAGCAGTACTTC.

This clonotype is termed medium-sized. This chain connects TRBV5-1 to TRBJ2-2; D not resolved. Germline V gene lookup returns CDR1 SGHRS and CDR2 YFSETQ. The CDR3 extends over 15 amino acids. V was cut by 0 bases and J by 2 bases, with 8 bases left in between. CDR3 residues: CASSLDAANTGELFF. CDR3 DNA sequence: TGCGCCAGCAGCTTGGACGCAGCCAACACCGGGGAGCTGTTTTTT.

The chain employs TRBV7-9 and TRBJ2-5; D unclear. Germline V gene sequence: CDR1 SEHNR, CDR2 FQNEAQ (reference sequence). V was shortened by 6 bases and J by 2 bases, with 10 bases between the two germline ends. CDR3 size: 13 residues. This CDR3 reads CASRPALQETQYF. CDR3 in DNA: TGTGCCAGCAGGCCAGCTTTGCAAGAGACCCAGTACTTC. The full variable domain, rest sourced from reference TRBV7-9 and TRBJ2-5, is DTGVSQNPRHKITKRGQNVTFRCDPISEHNRLYWYRQTLGQGPEFLTYFQNEAQLEKSRLLSDRFSAERPKGSFSTLEIQRTEQGDSAMYLCASRPALQETQYFGPGTRLLVL.

The rearrangement links TRBV7-8 to TRBJ2-1; 11 bases agree with TRBD2. This CDR3 contains 14 residues. The germline V gene has CDR1 SGHVS and CDR2 FQNEAQ. Trimming at V came to 5 bases and at J to 8 bases, leaving 5 bases not matched to a gene. The CDR3 sequence: CASSPTSGVYEQFF. CDR3 DNA: TGTGCCAGCAGCCCGACTAGCGGGGTCTATGAGCAGTTCTTC.

This chain uses TRBV9 with TRBJ2-3; no clear D gene. Germline V gene lookup returns CDR1 SGDLS and CDR2 YYNGEE. V lost 0 bases, J lost 5 bases, and 7 bases lay in between. The length of the CDR3 is 13 residues. The CDR3 spells CASSVGDEDTQYF. CDR3 coding DNA: TGTGCCAGCAGCGTAGGGGATGAAGATACGCAGTATTTT.

With respect to this clonotype: A read error may account for a junction end that differs from germline. The chain couples TRBV5-1 to TRBJ2-2; possibly TRBD2 for D (5 bases). CDR3 length equals 14 residues. Germline V gene sequence: CDR1 SGHRS, CDR2 YFSETQ. The CDR3 nucleotides are TGCGCCAGCAGCTTGGGAGAGCAGGCCGGGGAGCCGTTTTTT. Translated: CASSLGEQAGEPFF.

This clonotype was counted at least ten times. J is TRBJ1-1 and V is TRBV18, with 9 positions matching TRBD1. The CDR3 sequence is 15 residues long. The ends lost 5 bases at V and 2 bases at J; junction bases unmatched: 6. From germline, CDR1 is KGHSH and CDR2 LQKENI. CDR3 loop: CASSRGQGGNTEAFF. CDR3 DNA sequence: TGTGCCAGCTCAAGGGGACAGGGCGGAAACACTGAAGCTTTCTTT.

The J gene is TRBJ1-5, the V gene TRBV29-1; TRBD1 matches at 9 bases. The CDR3 is made up of 15 amino acids. Germline CDR1 and CDR2: SQVTM and ANQGSEA. After removal of 0 bases from V and 3 bases from J, the junction contained 3 bases not matched to a gene. The DNA for the CDR3 is TGCAGCGTTGAAGAGGGGACAGGGCTCAATCAGCCCCAGCATTTT. It encodes CSVEEGTGLNQPQHF.

CDR3: CSARDLRGHEQYF. CDR3 nucleotides: TGCAGTGCTAGAGATCTCAGGGGGCACGAGCAGTACTTC. This rearrangement joins TRBV20-1 to TRBJ2-7, with 8 bases fitting TRBD1. CDR3 length: 13 residues. Germline V lookup: CDR1 DFQATT, CDR2 SNEGSKA (reference sequence). With V trimmed by 0 bases and J by 5 bases, 3 bases remained unmatched.

This clonotype was seen ten or more times. This sequence joins TRBV7-9 and TRBJ2-7, with a possible D match to TRBD1 (6 bases). The CDR3 is 16 residues long. Germline V gene data show CDR1 as SEHNR and CDR2 as FQNEAQ (reference sequence). Trimming took off 4 bases at V and 1 base at J, with 17 bases between the two ends. The CDR3 DNA follows: TGTGCCAGCAGCTCTCCCGGACAGAAACAGTCCTACGAGCAGTACTTC. Translation gives CASSSPGQKQSYEQYF.

This clonotype was detected only a few times. The chain employs TRBV12-3 or TRBV12-4 and TRBJ2-3, with 7 bases that match TRBD1. Trimming removed 4 bases from V and 2 bases from J; junction bases left unmatched: 6. The CDR3 runs to 15 residues. In DNA, the CDR3 is TGTGCCAGCAGTTATACAGGGGCAACCACAGATACGCAGTATTTT. Protein product: CASSYTGATTDTQYF.

This clonotype came up a few times. V is TRBV7-9 and J is TRBJ2-3; 11 nucleotides line up with TRBD2. The length of the CDR3 is 15 residues. Germline V lookup: CDR1 SEHNR, CDR2 FQNEAQ (reference sequence). V was clipped by 3 bases and J by 13 bases; unmatched bases: 12. CDR3: CASSLVAGGPSLKYF. Here the CDR3 DNA reads TGTGCCAGCAGCTTGGTAGCGGGGGGGCCTAGTTTGAAGTATTTT.